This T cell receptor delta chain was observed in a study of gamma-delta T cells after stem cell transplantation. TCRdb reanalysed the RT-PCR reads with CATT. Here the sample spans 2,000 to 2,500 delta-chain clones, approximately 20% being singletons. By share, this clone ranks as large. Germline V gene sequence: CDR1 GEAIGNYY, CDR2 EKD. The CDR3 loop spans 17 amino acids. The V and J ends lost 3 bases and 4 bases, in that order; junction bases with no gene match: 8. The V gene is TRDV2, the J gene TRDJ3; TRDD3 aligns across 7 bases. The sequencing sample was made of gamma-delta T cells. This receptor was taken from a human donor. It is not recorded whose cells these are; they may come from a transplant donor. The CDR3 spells CACDLLGISWDTRQMFF. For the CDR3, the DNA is TGTGCCTGTGACCTTCTGGGGATATCATGGGACACCCGACAGATGTTTTTC.